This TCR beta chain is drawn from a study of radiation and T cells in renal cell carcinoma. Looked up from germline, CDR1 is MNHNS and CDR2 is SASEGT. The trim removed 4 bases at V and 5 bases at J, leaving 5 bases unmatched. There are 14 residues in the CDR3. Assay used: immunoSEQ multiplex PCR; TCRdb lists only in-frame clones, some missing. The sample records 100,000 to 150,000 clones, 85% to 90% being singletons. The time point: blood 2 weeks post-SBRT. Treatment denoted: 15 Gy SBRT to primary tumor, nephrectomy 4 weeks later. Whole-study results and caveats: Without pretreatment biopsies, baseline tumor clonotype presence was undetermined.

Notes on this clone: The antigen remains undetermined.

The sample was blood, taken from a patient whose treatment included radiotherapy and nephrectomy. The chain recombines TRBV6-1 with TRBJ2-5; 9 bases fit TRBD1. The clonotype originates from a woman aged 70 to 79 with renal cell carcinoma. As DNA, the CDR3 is TGTGCCAGCAGTGGCGGGACAGGGAGGGAGACCCAGTACTTC. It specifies CASSGGTGRETQYF.